This T cell receptor (beta chain) was documented in a study of cytomegalovirus exposure and HLA in healthy donors. This CDR3 has 15 residues. The germline gives CDR1 SGHRS, CDR2 YFSETQ. The V and J ends lost 4 bases and 1 base respectively, with 14 bases between them. PCR primers comprised 60 Vbeta and 13 Jbeta primers. Data came from immunoSEQ multiplex PCR; TCRdb stores just in-frame clones and leaves some out. The top ten hold about 4.2% of the sample, which has 88,000 or so clones, approximately 60% seen once. This clone turned up a few times. This sequence originates from a male donor in good health and CMV-seropositive. The chain employs TRBV5-1 and TRBJ1-1, with D unresolved. The sequenced sample was PBMCs. In DNA form, the CDR3 reads TGCGCCAGCAGCCCCCGGGGTCGGACGAACACTGAAGCTTTCTTT. This gives the protein CASSPRGRTNTEAFF.